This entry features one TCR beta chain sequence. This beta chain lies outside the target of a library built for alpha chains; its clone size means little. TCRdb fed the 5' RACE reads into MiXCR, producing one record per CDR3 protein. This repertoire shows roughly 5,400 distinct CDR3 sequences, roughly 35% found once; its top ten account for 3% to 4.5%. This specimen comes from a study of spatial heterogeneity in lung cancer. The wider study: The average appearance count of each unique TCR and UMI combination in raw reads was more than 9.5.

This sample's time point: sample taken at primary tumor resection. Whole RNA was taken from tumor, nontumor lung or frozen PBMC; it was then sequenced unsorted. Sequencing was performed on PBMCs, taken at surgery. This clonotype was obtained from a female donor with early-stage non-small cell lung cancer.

The CDR3 loop is CAIGAIESGANVLTF. In DNA, the CDR3 is TGTGCCATCGGGGCTATTGAATCTGGGGCCAACGTCCTGACTTTC. This chain joins TRBV6-1 and TRBJ2-6, with D possibly called TRBD1 or TRBD2 (5 bases each). The length of the CDR3 is 15 residues. Germline V lookup: CDR1 MNHNS, CDR2 SASEGT. V lost 10 bases and J lost 1, with 14 bases in between.